A single sample is the source of the 21 T cell receptor beta chains below, sequenced in a study of T cells in Graves' hyperthyroidism and ophthalmopathy. TCR beta CDR3 regions were amplified from RNA transcripts. Primed by the HTBI set, a first-round RT-PCR was run on the TCR CDR3. A single record per CDR3 protein comes from TCRdb applying MiXCR to the multiplex PCR reads. The profile shows 350,000 to 400,000 distinct CDR3 sequences, 15% of them singletons. The sample taken for sequencing was blood. The receptors were gathered from a woman aged 30 to 39 with Graves' hyperthyroidism.

Many counts were recorded for this clonotype. In nucleotides, the CDR3 is TGTGCCAGCCGACAGGTAGGCTACAATGAGCAGTTCTTC. Its protein product is CASRQVGYNEQFF. V and J are TRBV12-3 or TRBV12-4 and TRBJ2-1, with D possibly being TRBD1 (6 bases). The CDR3 covers 13 residues. Trimming took 8 bases from V and 3 from J, leaving 11 bases between them.

This clonotype was seen at least ten times. The chain uses TRBV29-1 and TRBJ2-1; 9 bases match TRBD2. Germline V gives CDR1 SQVTM, CDR2 ANQGSEA. J gave up 6 bases and V 6 bases, and 12 bases lay outside the gene matches. The CDR3 extends over 15 amino acids. The CDR3 nucleotides read TGCAGCGTCGCCCCTGTGGGAGCGGGGGGCAATGAGCAGTTCTTC. It encodes CSVAPVGAGGNEQFF.

This clonotype was recorded at least ten times. This chain connects TRBV3-1 to TRBJ2-2, with 7 bases fitting TRBD1. V trimming: 0 bases; J trimming: 1 base; junction bases outside the gene matches: 2. The V gene's germline CDR1 is LGHDT and CDR2 YNNKEL (reference sequence). The CDR3 runs 16 residues. The CDR3 nucleotides read TGTGCCAGCAGCCAAGAAGGGGACAGGAACACCGGGGAGCTGTTTTTT. Translation: CASSQEGDRNTGELFF. The full variable domain, in which reference TRBV3-1 and TRBJ2-2 provide the parts outside the CDR3, is DTAVSQTPKYLVTQMGNDKSIKCEQNLGHDTMYWYKQDSKKFLKIMFSYNNKELIINETVPNRFSPKSPDKAHLNLHINSLELGDSAVYFCASSQEGDRNTGELFFGEGSRLTVL.

This clonotype has ten or more counts. The CDR3 nucleotides read TGTGCCAGCATGAGCTCCTACGAGCAGTACTTC. This encodes CASMSSYEQYF. The chain couples TRBV28 to TRBJ2-7, with unresolved D. This CDR3 has 11 amino acids. V lost 7 bases, J lost 0 bases, and 4 bases lay in between. The germline V gene encodes CDR1 MDHEN and CDR2 SYDVKM.

In its sample, this clonotype was seen once. The J gene is TRBJ1-6, the V gene TRBV9, with D tentatively TRBD1 (6 bases). The CDR3 consists of 15 residues. Germline values: CDR1 SGDLS, CDR2 YYNGEE. V was trimmed by 3 bases and J by 9 bases, leaving 16 bases between them. CDR3: CASSAGTPGGSPLHF. As DNA, the CDR3 is TGTGCCAGCAGCGCAGGGACACCCGGGGGTTCACCCCTCCACTTT.

There are many counts of this clonotype. This chain joins TRBV6-1 and TRBJ1-4; the D is unclear. Per germline, CDR1 MNHNS and CDR2 SASEGT. The CDR3 has 15 residues. With 5 bases removed from V and 3 bases from J, the gap between germline ends came to 13 bases. CDR3 coding DNA: TGTGCCAGCAGTCAAGGGATAGACGCTAATGAAAAACTGTTTTTT. The encoded protein is CASSQGIDANEKLFF.

This clonotype was counted at least ten times. The V call is TRBV11-2, the J call TRBJ2-3, with D possibly TRBD2 on 5 matching bases. The V gene's germline CDR1 is SGHAT and CDR2 FQNNGV. This CDR3 is built from 18 residues. Between the trimmed V and J ends, which lost 0 bases and 0 bases, there was a span of 16 bases. This chain's CDR3 is CASSLDLWEWKSTDTQYF. The CDR3 bases are TGTGCCAGCAGCTTAGATCTTTGGGAGTGGAAAAGCACAGATACGCAGTATTTT.

The sample holds many counts of this clonotype. The V gene is TRBV27, the J gene TRBJ2-7; 10 bases align to TRBD1. The CDR3 sequence is 14 residues long. Unmatched junction bases numbered 6, after V lost 5 bases and J lost 5 bases. The V gene's germline CDR1 is MNHEY and CDR2 SMNVEV (reference sequence). The CDR3 nucleotides read TGTGCCAGCAGTACCAGGGACAGGGGTCACGAGCAGTACTTC. As protein: CASSTRDRGHEQYF.

Ten or more counts support this clonotype. The V gene is TRBV2, the J gene TRBJ2-3; TRBD2 is a possible D gene (5 bases). This CDR3 region has 17 residues. Trimming removed 6 bases at V and 0 bases at J, with 19 bases between. Germline V gene lookup returns CDR1 SNHLY and CDR2 FYNNEI. In nucleotides, the CDR3 is TGTGCCAGCAGAGACGACGGCTGGACTTTTAGCACAGATACGCAGTATTTT. Its translation is CASRDDGWTFSTDTQYF. The variable domain in full, completed from reference TRBV2 and TRBJ2-3, reads EPEVTQTPSHQVTQMGQEVILRCVPISNHLYFYWYRQILGQKVEFLVSFYNNEISEKSEIFDDQFSVERPDGSNFTLKIRSTKLEDSAMYFCASRDDGWTFSTDTQYFGPGTRLTVL.

The genes are TRBV13 and TRBJ2-7; TRBD1 matches at 8 bases. Looked up from germline, CDR1 is PRHDT and CDR2 is FYEKMQ (reference sequence). With V trimmed by 5 bases and J by 3 bases, 12 bases remained unmatched. The CDR3 has 16 amino acids. The CDR3 loop reads CASSTLDRGPLYEQYF. The CDR3 nucleotides read TGTGCCAGCAGCACCCTAGACAGGGGCCCGCTCTACGAGCAGTACTTC.

The rearrangement joins TRBV18 to TRBJ1-5; D is unresolved. CDR1 and CDR2 from the germline V gene are KGHSH and LQKENI. This CDR3 contains 14 residues. Deletions cut 2 bases from V and 7 bases from J, with 12 bases between. The CDR3 loop is CASSPLKGGQPQHF. The CDR3 nucleotides are TGTGCCAGCTCACCATTAAAGGGAGGGCAGCCCCAGCATTTT.

This clonotype occurred many times. The V call is TRBV5-4, the J call TRBJ2-7; D unclear. V lost 0 bases and J lost 10, with 14 bases in between. This CDR3 region has 13 residues. Germline V gene lookup returns CDR1 SGHNT and CDR2 YYREEE (reference sequence). CDR3 DNA: TGTGCCAGCAGCTTGGCACTAACTGAGAGACAGTACTTC. Amino acid sequence: CASSLALTERQYF.

The CDR3 DNA follows: TGTGCCAGCAGCGTCCTAAGTAGGTCAACAACCTACAATGAGCAGTTCTTC. This codes for CASSVLSRSTTYNEQFF. The chain is built from TRBV9 and TRBJ2-1, with unresolved D. CDR1 SGDLS and CDR2 YYNGEE come from the germline V gene. This CDR3 has 17 residues. The V end lost 2 bases, the J end lost 2 bases, and 17 bases lay between the germline ends.

This clonotype is a singleton in its sample. The genes are TRBV28 and TRBJ2-1; 9 nucleotides match TRBD1. This CDR3 has 15 residues. The germline gives CDR1 MDHEN, CDR2 SYDVKM. Trimming cost V 6 bases and J 9 bases; bases outside gene matches: 12. CDR3 DNA sequence: TGTGCCAGCAGGTCGGGACAGGGAGGAGCAGGTGAGCAGTTCTTC. It yields the protein CASRSGQGGAGEQFF.

The chain recombines TRBV28 with TRBJ2-2; no clear D gene. Germline V gene sequence: CDR1 MDHEN, CDR2 SYDVKM. The CDR3 spans 16 residues. The ends were cut back, 3 bases at V and 1 base at J, with 12 bases in the middle. CDR3 region: CASSFLSVKNTGELFF. CDR3 in DNA: TGTGCCAGCAGTTTTTTGAGCGTAAAGAACACCGGGGAGCTGTTTTTT.

This clonotype was recorded at least ten times. The chain combines TRBV5-4 with TRBJ2-3; D possibly corresponds to TRBD2 (5 bases). Germline V lookup: CDR1 SGHNT, CDR2 YYREEE (reference sequence). V lost 3 bases and J lost 6, with 17 bases in between. The CDR3 has 15 amino acids. CDR3 loop: CASSSRSEVGDTQYF. CDR3 nucleotide sequence: TGTGCCAGCAGCTCGCGATCGGAGGTTGGGGATACGCAGTATTTT.

A note on this clonotype: A much larger clone lies a single base off, so this may be a read error. The chain employs TRBV3-1 and TRBJ1-6; possibly TRBD1 for D (5 bases). The CDR3 runs to 12 residues. Germline V gives CDR1 LGHDT, CDR2 YNNKEL (reference sequence). CDR3 amino acids: CVSRAGLSPLHF. CDR3 nucleotide sequence: TGTGTCAGCAGGGCAGGACTTTCACCCCTCCACTTT.

The chain combines TRBV10-3 with TRBJ2-1; 11 bases line up with TRBD2. V lost 8 bases to trimming and J lost 4 bases; unmatched junction nucleotides: 1. The CDR3 consists of 13 residues. Germline lookup yields CDR1 ENHRY and CDR2 SYGVKD. CDR3 loop: CAIGTSGYNEQFF. CDR3 nucleotides: TGTGCCATCGGGACTAGCGGATACAATGAGCAGTTCTTC.

This chain uses TRBV19 with TRBJ2-7, with D tentatively TRBD1 (6 bases). CDR1 is LNHDA and CDR2 is SQIVND in the germline V gene (reference sequence). This CDR3 comprises 16 residues. Trimming removed 5 bases from V and 0 bases from J, with 17 bases in between. The CDR3 is CASSYYRDTHSYEQYF. The DNA for the CDR3 is TGTGCCAGTAGTTATTACCGGGACACACACTCCTACGAGCAGTACTTC.

This clonotype came up a few times. This rearrangement joins TRBV9 to TRBJ1-4, with D hard to call. Germline values: CDR1 SGDLS, CDR2 YYNGEE. Trimming cost V 0 bases and J 5 bases, with 11 bases left between them. This CDR3 spans 15 amino acids. The DNA for the CDR3 is TGTGCCAGCAGCGTAGGGACGCTCCCCAATGAAAAACTGTTTTTT. It specifies CASSVGTLPNEKLFF.

Regarding this clonotype: At one of its ends the junction is not consistent with the germline gene, which may arise from a read error. The chain recombines TRBV15 with TRBJ1-2; 7 nucleotides agree with TRBD1. This CDR3 comprises 16 residues. Germline V gene data show CDR1 as LNHNV and CDR2 as YYDKDF (reference sequence). CDR3 DNA sequence: TGTGCCACCAGTAGAGCAGGGACAGATCGTAACTATGGCTACACCTTC. It encodes CATSRAGTDRNYGYTF. Supplemented by reference TRBV15 and TRBJ1-2, the full variable domain reads DAMVIQNPRYQVTQFGKPVTLSCSQTLNHNVMYWYQQKSSQAPKLLFHYYDKDFNNEADTPDNFQSRRPNTSFCFLDIRSPGLGDTAMYLCATSRAGTDRNYGYTFGSGTRLTVV.